This T cell receptor beta chain is from a study of blood T cell repertoires in COVID-19. For the study at large: The samples span acute and convalescent COVID-19 from the United States, Italy and Spain.

Seattle patients were enrolled during active infection and followed longitudinally. Per the study methods: From reference gene primer amplification, estimates of nucleated cell counts were derived. Some clones are missing from TCRdb's copy, which holds only in-frame ones; the method was immunoSEQ multiplex PCR. V, J and clone size are those of that table, while D and trimming were read from the DNA. The sample has about 160,000 clones; approximately 93% are singletons. Trimming shortened V by 7 bases and J by 4 bases, and 19 bases separated the two germline ends. CDR1 SNHLY and CDR2 FYNNEI come from the germline V gene. The CDR3 has 15 amino acids.

Sequencing was carried out using peripheral blood. The TCR originated in an older woman with COVID-19, enrolled during active disease. The chain is built from TRBV2 and TRBJ1-2; D unclear. CDR3 DNA sequence: TGTGCCAGCAATACAGAACTTAGTTCCATCTATGGCTACACCTTC. It codes for CASNTELSSIYGYTF.